The T cell receptor (beta chain) under discussion was sequenced for a study of identifying expanded T cells in peripheral blood. Study conclusions and caveats: Approximately two-week clone count variance significantly increased as total template count grew. Technical replicates showed roughly 1.2 changed clones; roughly two weeks about 16.4; four weeks 19.

The method was immunoSEQ multiplex PCR; TCRdb's version includes in-frame clones alone and lacks a portion of them. The data show roughly 86,000 clones, approximately 84% seen once. Germline CDR1 MGHDK, CDR2 SYGVNS. This CDR3 has 11 residues. With 4 bases removed from V and 4 bases from J, the gap between germline ends came to 5 bases. In regard to this clone: Antigen: not known.

The chain is built from TRBV25-1 and TRBJ2-7; no reliable D call. This receptor was taken from a person aged 18-69 years in good health. The sequencing input was blood. The CDR3 nucleotides read TGTGCCAGCAGTGGTTTTTACGAGCAGTACTTC. Translating it yields CASSGFYEQYF.